This T cell receptor beta chain was documented in a study of Graves' ophthalmopathy and Graves' hyperthyroidism. Study details: At the time of initial diagnosis and before any treatment, peripheral blood was collected.

As regards this clonotype: Antigen: not known.

Study observations and caveats: Using a 13-signature model, the authors split ophthalmopathy from stable hyperthyroidism, with roughly 88% sensitivity and approximately 78% specificity.

Beta-chain TCR CDR3 regions were amplified from RNA transcripts. First-round RT-PCR employed HTBI primers, with a second-round multiplex PCR after it. TCRdb recomputed calls from the multiplex PCR reads with MiXCR, one row per CDR3 protein. The repertoire holds 350,000 to 450,000 distinct CDR3 sequences, roughly 18% seen once, with 1.5% to 2% in the top ten. The sample consisted of peripheral blood. The TCR comes from a woman under 30 with Graves' ophthalmopathy.

The CDR3 is CASRAVGRNYGYTF. Here the CDR3 DNA reads TGTGCCAGCAGGGCTGTGGGCCGCAACTATGGCTACACCTTC. The J gene is TRBJ1-2, the V gene TRBV27; no reliable D call. The CDR3 consists of 14 residues. CDR1 and CDR2 from the germline V gene are MNHEY and SMNVEV (reference sequence). V dropped 6 bases and J dropped 2 bases, with 13 bases sitting between them.